What follows are 32 T cell receptor beta chains derived from one specimen sequenced in a study of cytomegalovirus exposure and HLA in healthy donors. The PCR employed 60 Vbeta primers together with 13 Jbeta primers. Libraries were prepared by immunoSEQ multiplex PCR; TCRdb keeps only in-frame clonotypes and omits some of them. Found here are around 200,000 clones; the top ten clones hold more than 0.75%. The sample was PBMCs. Every receptor here comes from a woman younger than 45 in good health and CMV-seropositive.

This chain's CDR3 is CASTLGGGWGLYGYTF. For the CDR3, the DNA is TGTGCCAGCACCCTCGGAGGGGGCTGGGGTCTCTATGGCTACACCTTC. This chain connects TRBV5-6 to TRBJ1-2, with 7 bases matching TRBD1. The CDR3 consists of 16 residues. Trimming removed 6 bases from V and 4 bases from J; junction bases left unmatched: 15. The germline V gene has CDR1 SGHDT and CDR2 YYEEEE.

This rearrangement joins TRBV5-1 to TRBJ2-1, with 9 nucleotides matching TRBD1. The CDR3 is 15 residues long. The V and J ends lost 1 base and 8 bases, in that order; junction bases with no gene match: 7. Per the germline V gene, CDR1 is SGHRS and CDR2 is YFSETQ. CDR3 nucleotide sequence: TGCGCCAGCAGCTTGATGACAGGGGGAACTTATGAGCAGTTCTTC. This gives the protein CASSLMTGGTYEQFF. Variable domain in full (rest from reference TRBV5-1 and TRBJ2-1): KAGVTQTPRYLIKTRGQQVTLSCSPISGHRSVSWYQQTPGQGLQFLFEYFSETQRNKGNFPGRFSGRQFSNSRSEMNVSTLELGDSALYLCASSLMTGGTYEQFFGPGTRLTVL.

CDR3 in amino acids: CATSGTANTGELFF. Here the CDR3 DNA reads TGCGCCACTTCCGGGACAGCGAACACCGGGGAGCTGTTTTTT. The genes are TRBV4-3 and TRBJ2-2; the match to TRBD1 covers 7 bases. Germline CDR1 and CDR2: LGHNA and YSLEER. V was clipped by 10 bases and J by 0 bases; unmatched bases: 5. This CDR3 is 14 amino acids long.

V and J are TRBV10-3 and TRBJ2-2; 11 bases fit TRBD2. V dropped 9 bases and J dropped 4; count of bases not matched to a gene: 16. Germline CDR1 ENHRY, CDR2 SYGVKD. The CDR3 length is 18 residues. CDR3 region: CAMGPGTSGSRGTGELFF. CDR3 DNA sequence: TGTGCCATGGGGCCCGGGACTAGCGGCTCTCGGGGCACCGGGGAGCTGTTTTTT.

This sequence joins TRBV2 and TRBJ2-1; TRBD2 aligns across 12 bases. Germline V gene data show CDR1 as SNHLY and CDR2 as FYNNEI. CDR3 length: 14 residues. The V gene end was trimmed by 6 bases and the J gene end by 5 bases; junction bases not matched to a gene: 2. CDR3 in DNA: TGTGCCAGCAGCGGACTAGCGGGAAACAATGAGCAGTTCTTC. Amino acid sequence: CASSGLAGNNEQFF. The entire variable domain, with the rest obtained from reference TRBV2 and TRBJ2-1, is as follows: EPEVTQTPSHQVTQMGQEVILRCVPISNHLYFYWYRQILGQKVEFLVSFYNNEISEKSEIFDDQFSVERPDGSNFTLKIRSTKLEDSAMYFCASSGLAGNNEQFFGPGTRLTVL.

Details on this clone: Other DNA sequences in the same sample also yield this CDR3. This chain links TRBV6-5 with TRBJ1-2; 10 nucleotides match TRBD1. V was pared by 0 bases and J by 4 bases, with 5 bases of the junction left unmatched. Germline V lookup: CDR1 MNHEY, CDR2 SVGAGI. The CDR3 covers 16 residues. In DNA, the CDR3 is TGTGCCAGCAGTTACTCCAGGACAGGGGGGGGCTATGGCTACACCTTC. Translated, it gives CASSYSRTGGGYGYTF.

This rearrangement joins TRBV10-2 to TRBJ2-1; D is perhaps TRBD2 (6 bases). Trimming removed 3 bases at V and 3 bases at J, with 12 bases between. Germline V gene data show CDR1 as WSHSY and CDR2 as SAAADI. The CDR3 loop spans 15 amino acids. For the CDR3, the DNA is TGCGCCAGCAGTGAAGTTAGCGGTATCTACAATGAGCAGTTCTTC. Translating it yields CASSEVSGIYNEQFF.

The CDR3 coding sequence is TGTGCCAGCAGCGTAGCCGGGGGGCGCGACGAGCAGTACTTC. This gives the protein CASSVAGGRDEQYF. This chain joins TRBV9 and TRBJ2-7; perhaps TRBD2 as D (7 bases). The germline V gene encodes CDR1 SGDLS and CDR2 YYNGEE. The CDR3 runs to 14 residues. V gave up 0 bases and J gave up 5 bases, with 12 bases separating them.

The chain links TRBV6-4 to TRBJ1-1, with TRBD1 matching over 11 bases. The V gene's germline CDR1 is MRHNA and CDR2 SNTAGT. The CDR3 is made up of 16 amino acids. The trim removed 7 bases at V and 5 bases at J, leaving 12 bases unmatched. The DNA for the CDR3 is TGTGCCAGCAAGATCTCACCGGGACAGGGGGTGACTGAAGCTTTCTTT. This encodes CASKISPGQGVTEAFF.

This chain connects TRBV6-5 to TRBJ2-7; 7 nucleotides line up with TRBD1. CDR1 and CDR2 from the germline V gene are MNHEY and SVGAGI. This CDR3 comprises 15 residues. The J segment lost 3 bases and the V segment lost 0 bases, leaving 5 bases of the junction unmatched. CDR3 in amino acids: CASSYSTAGGYEQYF. In DNA form, the CDR3 reads TGTGCCAGCAGTTACTCGACGGCAGGGGGCTACGAGCAGTACTTC.

The chain uses TRBV11-2 and TRBJ2-7; 7 bases agree with TRBD2. V lost 1 base, J lost 5 bases, and 11 bases stayed unmatched. The CDR3 length is 16 residues. Germline CDR1 reads SGHAT; CDR2 reads FQNNGV. As DNA, the CDR3 is TGTGCCAGCAGCTTAGGCGGGGAGGGTATGCTCCACGAGCAGTACTTC. Translating it yields CASSLGGEGMLHEQYF.

A word on this clone: This sample includes further DNA sequences coding for the same CDR3. The genes are TRBV7-2 and TRBJ2-7; D gene uncertain. Looked up from germline, CDR1 is SGHTA and CDR2 is FQGNSA. CDR3 size: 11 residues. V was trimmed by 5 bases and J by 4 bases, leaving 6 bases between them. CDR3 sequence (DNA): TGTGCCAGCAGCCCCCAATACGAGCAGTACTTC. Encoded protein: CASSPQYEQYF.

V usage is TRBV6-1 and J usage is TRBJ2-7; D possibly corresponds to TRBD1 (6 bases). Trimming cost V 11 bases and J 0 bases, with 11 bases left between them. The V gene's germline CDR1 is MNHNS and CDR2 SASEGT. The length of the CDR3 is 12 residues. CDR3 amino acids: CAVRGSSYEQYF. CDR3 bases: TGTGCCGTCAGGGGTAGCTCCTACGAGCAGTACTTC.

Notes on this clone: Other nucleotide sequences in the sample specify the same CDR3. The chain joins TRBV5-1 to TRBJ2-5, with 8 bases matching TRBD1. The CDR3 loop spans 14 amino acids. Trimming took 2 bases from V and 5 from J; bases not matched to a gene: 5. The V gene's germline CDR1 is SGHRS and CDR2 YFSETQ. This CDR3 reads CASSFGQGQETQYF. The CDR3 nucleotides are TGCGCCAGCAGCTTCGGACAGGGACAGGAGACCCAGTACTTC.

V usage is TRBV6-5 and J usage is TRBJ2-1, with D possibly TRBD2 on 6 matching bases. Germline CDR1 and CDR2: MNHEY and SVGAGI. The CDR3 is 16 amino acids. Trimming pared 1 base from V and 1 base from J, leaving 11 bases between. CDR3 sequence: CASSYYPAGSYNEQFF. CDR3 sequence (DNA): TGTGCCAGCAGTTACTACCCGGCGGGATCCTACAATGAGCAGTTCTTC.

The chain employs TRBV9 and TRBJ2-1; 14 bases fit TRBD2. Germline-derived CDR1 and CDR2 are SGDLS and YYNGEE. The CDR3 has 15 residues. V lost 4 bases to trimming and J lost 6 bases; unmatched junction nucleotides: 3. The DNA for the CDR3 is TGTGCCAGCAGCCCAGGGACTAGCGGGAGCAATGAGCAGTTCTTC. Protein: CASSPGTSGSNEQFF.

The V gene is TRBV6-1, the J gene TRBJ2-5; TRBD1 agrees at 8 bases. The last part of the DNA fits TRBJ2-7 better; the J call may be wrong. The CDR3 has 14 amino acids. CDR1 is MNHNS, CDR2 SASEGT, per germline. The CDR3 region is CASIRQGQYYEQYF. DNA of the CDR3: TGTGCCAGCATTAGACAGGGGCAGTACTACGAGCAGTACTTC.

The chain carries TRBV11-2 and TRBJ2-7; D is perhaps TRBD2 (6 bases). Germline V gene lookup returns CDR1 SGHAT and CDR2 FQNNGV. V lost 5 bases, J lost 2 bases, and 13 bases lay in between. This CDR3 is built from 14 residues. This CDR3 is CASSVSSGTYEQYF. CDR3 nucleotides: TGTGCCAGCAGCGTAAGTAGCGGTACCTACGAGCAGTACTTC.

The chain links TRBV7-8 to TRBJ2-5; possible D gene TRBD1, 5 bases. Matching the DNA end better, TRBJ2-7 makes the J call doubtful. Germline-derived CDR1 and CDR2 are SGHVS and FQNEAQ. This CDR3 has 13 amino acids. CDR3 bases: TGTGCCAGCAGCTTGGACACTCTCTACGAGCAGTACTTC. Protein product: CASSLDTLYEQYF.

The rearrangement uses TRBV11-2 and TRBJ2-2, with D maybe TRBD2 (6 bases). CDR3 length: 16 residues. CDR1 is SGHAT, CDR2 FQNNGV, per germline. V lost 1 base, J lost 2 bases, and 11 bases lay in between. CDR3 loop: CASSLVGSYNTGELFF. The CDR3 region has the DNA TGTGCCAGCAGCTTAGTCGGGAGTTATAACACCGGGGAGCTGTTTTTT.

The V gene is TRBV27, the J gene TRBJ1-5, with D possibly being TRBD1 (6 bases). Trimming removed 2 bases at V and 0 bases at J, with 8 bases between. Germline CDR1 and CDR2: MNHEY and SMNVEV (reference sequence). The CDR3 covers 15 residues. In DNA, the CDR3 is TGTGCCAGCAGTTTAATGGGACATAGCAATCAGCCCCAGCATTTT. Residues: CASSLMGHSNQPQHF.

V is TRBV5-1 and J is TRBJ1-2; tentatively, D is TRBD1 (5 bases). The CDR3 is 15 residues long. Germline assignment: CDR1 SGHRS and CDR2 YFSETQ. Trimming left V 3 bases short and J 8 bases short, with 20 bases between. CDR3 DNA: TGCGCCAGCAGCTCCCCGGGGGTAGGGCCCGGGGGCTACACCTTC. Protein product: CASSSPGVGPGGYTF.

The V and J genes are TRBV30 and TRBJ2-1, with D possibly matching TRBD1 (5 bases). Looked up from germline, CDR1 is GTSNPN and CDR2 is SVGIG (reference sequence). This CDR3 is built from 17 residues. V was clipped by 3 bases and J by 5 bases, with 23 bases between them. CDR3 bases: TGTGCCTGGAGGGAAGACAGAAGGCCACAAAGCGACAATGAGCAGTTCTTC. This gives the protein CAWREDRRPQSDNEQFF. The complete variable domain, with remaining parts taken from reference TRBV30 and TRBJ2-1, reads SQTIHQWPATLVQPVGSPLSLECTVEGTSNPNLYWYRQAAGRGLQLLFYSVGIGQISSEVPQNLSASRPQDRQFILSSKKLLLSDSGFYLCAWREDRRPQSDNEQFFGPGTRLTVL.

The rearrangement uses TRBV11-2 and TRBJ2-2; possibly TRBD1 for D (5 bases). There are 14 residues in the CDR3. The germline V gene has CDR1 SGHAT and CDR2 FQNNGV. Deletions cut 6 bases from V and 1 base from J, with 9 bases between. CDR3 nucleotide sequence: TGTGCCAGCAGGGGGCTTGGGAACACCGGGGAGCTGTTTTTT. Protein sequence: CASRGLGNTGELFF. The complete variable domain, with remaining parts taken from reference TRBV11-2 and TRBJ2-2, reads EAGVAQSPRYKIIEKRQSVAFWCNPISGHATLYWYQQILGQGPKLLIQFQNNGVVDDSQLPKDRFSAERLKGVDSTLKIQPAKLEDSAVYLCASRGLGNTGELFFGEGSRLTVL.

The chain's CDR3 is CASSPGTPSYEQYF. CDR3 DNA sequence: TGTGCCAGCAGTCCCGGGACACCATCCTACGAGCAGTACTTC. V gene TRBV27 combines with J gene TRBJ2-7; D possibly corresponds to TRBD1 (6 bases). The CDR3 has 14 amino acids. V was cut by 5 bases and J by 1 base, with 12 bases left in between. Germline CDR1 MNHEY, CDR2 SMNVEV (reference sequence).

The rearrangement links TRBV2 to TRBJ2-1; 12 nucleotides line up with TRBD2. Germline trimming cut 5 bases from V and 2 bases from J; bases unmatched to any gene: 4. Germline CDR1 SNHLY, CDR2 FYNNEI. The CDR3 loop spans 16 amino acids. CDR3 sequence reads: CASSPPSGGAYNEQFF. The CDR3 coding sequence is TGTGCCAGCAGTCCTCCTAGCGGGGGGGCCTACAATGAGCAGTTCTTC.

CDR3 sequence (DNA): TGTGCCAGCAGCTTAAGAATAGCGGGCCAAGAGACCCAGTACTTC. Translation: CASSLRIAGQETQYF. The rearrangement uses TRBV7-9 and TRBJ2-5; 7 bases map to TRBD2. Germline-derived CDR1 and CDR2 are SEHNR and FQNEAQ (reference sequence). The CDR3 is 15 residues long. The V gene end was trimmed by 2 bases and the J gene end by 1 base; junction bases not matched to a gene: 4.

The CDR3 loop reads CASSGTSDTGRFF. The CDR3 DNA is TGTGCCAGCAGCGGGACTAGCGATACAGGCCGGTTCTTC. The chain carries TRBV7-9 and TRBJ2-1; TRBD2 matches 10 bases. V was pared by 5 bases and J by 15 bases, with 10 bases of the junction left unmatched. The CDR3 extends over 13 amino acids. Germline CDR1 and CDR2: SEHNR and FQNEAQ (reference sequence).

V gene TRBV11-2 combines with J gene TRBJ1-5; D gene unclear. The CDR3 is 14 residues long. Trimming took 4 bases from V and 7 from J, leaving 14 bases between them. CDR1 and CDR2 from the germline V gene are SGHAT and FQNNGV. CDR3 DNA sequence: TGTGCCAGCAGCTGGGCGTGGGAGGGACAGCCCCAGCATTTT. Translated, it gives CASSWAWEGQPQHF. Together with reference TRBV11-2 and TRBJ1-5, the CDR3 gives the full variable domain: EAGVAQSPRYKIIEKRQSVAFWCNPISGHATLYWYQQILGQGPKLLIQFQNNGVVDDSQLPKDRFSAERLKGVDSTLKIQPAKLEDSAVYLCASSWAWEGQPQHFGDGTRLSIL.

This sequence joins TRBV7-2 and TRBJ1-1, with D hard to call. This CDR3 contains 13 residues. The ends were cut back, 4 bases at V and 7 bases at J, with 13 bases in the middle. Germline V lookup: CDR1 SGHTA, CDR2 FQGNSA. CDR3 in DNA: TGTGCCAGCAGCTCAGGATGGAGGATTGAAGCTTTCTTT. Amino acid sequence: CASSSGWRIEAFF.

The rearrangement joins TRBV7-2 to TRBJ1-2; 7 bases match TRBD1. The CDR3 covers 13 residues. V dropped 5 bases and J dropped 4; count of bases not matched to a gene: 4. CDR1 is SGHTA, CDR2 FQGNSA, per germline. CDR3 sequence reads: CASSADRVYGYTF. The CDR3, as DNA: TGTGCCAGCAGCGCCGACAGGGTCTATGGCTACACCTTC.

The chain joins TRBV12-5 to TRBJ1-1; 9 nucleotides agree with TRBD1. Germline-derived CDR1 and CDR2 are LGHNT and FRNRAP. The CDR3 is 15 amino acids. V lost 9 bases and J lost 5; bases outside the gene matches: 13. CDR3 bases: TGTGCTAGCGGCGAACCACGGGACAGGGAAACTGAAGCTTTCTTT. Its translation is CASGEPRDRETEAFF.